The present T cell receptor beta chain was sequenced within a study of blood T cell repertoires in COVID-19 (TCRdb year 2020). Concerning the study at large: Samples from collaborators originated in the United States, Italy and Spain and spanned both the acute and convalescent phases of COVID-19. The repertoires were made available in a free public database intended to serve as a resource for research on the immune response to SARS-CoV-2. Nearly every sample came with metadata listing a de-identified subject ID, COVID-19 status, age in years and sex. Deeply sampled blood TCRbeta repertoires from subjects exposed to, actively infected with, or recovered from COVID-19 were included in the dataset. The prospective study material was composed of cDNA or gDNA derived from T cells, B-cell-depleted T cells, or PBMCs. Where available, HLA class I and class II types were obtained from metadata supplied by the sample provider rather than from assay-based typing. The samples were drawn from two sources: the first 160 participants of the ongoing ImmuneRACE study, and approximately 1,300 subjects contributed by 6 global collaborators.

The immunoSEQ Assay, a bias-controlled multiplex PCR, was used to amplify TCRbeta CDR3 regions from genomic DNA. In the original analysis: The number of nucleated cells in each sample was estimated by amplification of reference gene primers within the assay. To quantify the absolute abundance of each unique TCRbeta CDR3 rearrangement, sequence reads were collapsed and filtered. For each sample, productive Simpson clonality was calculated as the square root of Simpson's diversity index over productive rearrangements. Sourced from immuneACCESS, this table was stored by TCRdb with only in-frame sequences that have V and J called. A share of the clones is absent; for the studies checked, an unresolved V gene accounts for under half, and the remainder has no known explanation. D and trimming come from the DNA, and the V and J calls and clone size come from that table. In all, the sample holds under 250,000 clones, and 84% of those were seen once. Jointly, the top ten make up roughly 1.4% of the sample.

From cysteine to phenylalanine, the CDR3 is 13 amino acids long. CDR3 DNA is the only sequence kept; it has 39 bases, read in frame from the first base. V lost 4 bases and J lost 0 bases; the stretch between them is 6 bases long. Study-wide conclusions, independent of this receptor: How much clinical and demographic metadata was included differed by source and by participant, and the metadata was provided uncurated.

A note on this clone: Its antigen is currently not known. Within one base of it there is no much larger clone, and no base qualities were kept.

A second Seattle source provided samples from volunteer blood donors who had recovered from COVID-19. Whole blood was collected in K2EDTA tubes by collaborating institutions according to the institutions' own protocols. For TCRbeta analysis, collaborator samples were shipped as frozen whole blood, as isolated PBMCs, or as DNA extracted from either sample type. This receptor was taken from a middle-aged woman who had recovered from COVID-19. The material sequenced was peripheral blood. The V gene is TRBV12-3 or TRBV12-4 and the J gene is TRBJ1-1, with the D gene uncertain. For the CDR3, the sequence is CASSSTVNTEAFF. The sequenced DNA is TGTGCCAGCAGTTCTACAGTGAACACTGAAGCTTTCTTT.